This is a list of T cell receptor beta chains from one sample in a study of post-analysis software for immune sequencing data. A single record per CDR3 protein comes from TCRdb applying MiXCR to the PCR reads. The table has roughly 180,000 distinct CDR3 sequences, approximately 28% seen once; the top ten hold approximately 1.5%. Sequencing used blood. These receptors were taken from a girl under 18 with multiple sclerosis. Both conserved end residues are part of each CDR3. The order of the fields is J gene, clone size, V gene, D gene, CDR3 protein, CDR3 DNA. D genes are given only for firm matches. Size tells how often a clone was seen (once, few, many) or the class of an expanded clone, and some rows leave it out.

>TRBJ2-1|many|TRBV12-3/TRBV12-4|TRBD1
CASIRTGGYNEQFF
TGTGCCAGCATCAGGACAGGGGGCTACAATGAGCAGTTCTTC
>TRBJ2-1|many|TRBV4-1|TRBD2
CASSQSTSGSWNEQFF
TGCGCCAGCAGCCAATCCACTAGCGGGAGCTGGAATGAGCAGTTCTTC
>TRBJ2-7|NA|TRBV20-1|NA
CSARDLNSSYEQYF
TGCAGTGCTAGAGATCTGAATAGCTCCTACGAGCAGTACTTC
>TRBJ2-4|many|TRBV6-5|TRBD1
CASSYSGTGDADIQYF
TGTGCCAGCAGTTACTCCGGGACAGGGGATGCGGACATTCAGTACTTC
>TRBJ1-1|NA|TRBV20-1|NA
CSAPGREAEAFF
TGCAGTGCTCCTGGGCGGGAGGCTGAAGCTTTCTTT
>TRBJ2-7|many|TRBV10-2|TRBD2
CASSEGGLALSYEQYF
TGCGCCAGCAGTGAGGGGGGACTAGCGCTCTCCTACGAGCAGTACTTC
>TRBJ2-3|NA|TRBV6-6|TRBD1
CASSYGTGIIGTQYF
TGTGCCAGCAGTTACGGGACAGGGATTATCGGTACGCAGTATTTT
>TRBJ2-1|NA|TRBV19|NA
CASRLTERRGIDGQFF
TGTGCCAGTAGACTAACTGAGCGAAGGGGGATCGATGGGCAGTTCTTC
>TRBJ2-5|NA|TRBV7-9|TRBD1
CASSFLTGSETQYF
TGTGCCAGCAGCTTTCTGACAGGGAGCGAGACCCAGTACTTC
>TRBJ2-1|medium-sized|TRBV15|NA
CATSRDSMWGRLYNEQFF
TGTGCCACCAGCAGAGATTCGATGTGGGGGAGGCTATACAATGAGCAGTTCTTC
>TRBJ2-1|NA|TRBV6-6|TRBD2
CASSGLAREQFF
TGTGCCAGCAGTGGACTAGCAAGAGAGCAGTTCTTC
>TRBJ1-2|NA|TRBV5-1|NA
CASSLGDKVHGYTF
TGCGCCAGCAGCTTGGGAGACAAGGTCCATGGCTACACCTTC
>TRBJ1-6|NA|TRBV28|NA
CASSFRQSPSPLHF
TGTGCCAGCAGTTTTCGGCAGTCACCTTCACCCCTCCACTTT
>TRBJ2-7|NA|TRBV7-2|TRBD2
CASSEGLAGYEQYF
TGTGCCAGCAGCGAGGGACTAGCAGGTTACGAGCAGTACTTC
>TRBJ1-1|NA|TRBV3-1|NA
CASSSIFSDTEAFF
TGTGCCAGCAGCTCGATTTTCTCCGACACTGAAGCTTTCTTT
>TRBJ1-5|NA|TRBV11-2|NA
CASRPVEGGNQPQHF
TGTGCCAGCAGGCCGGTGGAGGGGGGAAATCAGCCCCAGCATTTT
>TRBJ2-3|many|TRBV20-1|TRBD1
CSARTGVTDTQYF
TGCAGTGCTAGGACAGGGGTTACAGATACGCAGTATTTT
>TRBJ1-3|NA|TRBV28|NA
CASLNRANTIYF
TGTGCCAGCCTCAATCGCGCAAACACCATATATTTT
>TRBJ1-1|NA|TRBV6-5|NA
CACSYSWGLDTEAFF
TGTGCCTGCAGTTACTCGTGGGGACTGGACACTGAAGCTTTCTTT
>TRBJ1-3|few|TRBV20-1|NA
CSAQDSSSGNTIYF
TGCAGTGCACAGGACAGTTCCTCTGGAAACACCATATATTTT